This record looks at one TCR beta chain sequence and its context. J was trimmed by 2 bases and V by 3 bases; bases with no gene match: 1. The CDR3 extends over 13 amino acids. The V gene's germline CDR1 is SNHLY and CDR2 FYNNEI. The data stem from a study of blood T cell repertoires in COVID-19. Overall study: There were acute and convalescent COVID-19 samples, and they came from the United States, Italy and Spain. PBMCs, B-cell-depleted T cells, or T cells provided the cDNA or gDNA that made up the material.

As processed by the authors: Reference gene primer amplification in the assay estimated nucleated cell counts. Assay: immunoSEQ multiplex PCR; the TCRdb copy retains only in-frame clones and omits some. V and J calls and clone size are as listed in that table; D and trimming were resolved from the DNA. Found here are tens of thousands of clones, over 90% of them singletons; the top ten hold 0.92%. The material sequenced was peripheral blood. The chain recombines TRBV2 with TRBJ2-7; 7 nucleotides match TRBD1. This TCR came from a male donor with active COVID-19. DNA for the CDR3: TGTGCCAGCAGTGAGGGACAGACCTACGAGCAGTACTTC. Translating gives CASSEGQTYEQYF.